The rows below give T cell receptor beta chains drawn from one sample of a study of blood T cells in healthy people across ages. TCRdb passed the 5' RACE reads through MiXCR, listing each CDR3 protein once. The sample lists fewer than 2 million distinct CDR3 sequences, around 40% seen once, with more than 20% in the top ten. The sequencing input was blood. These receptors were collected from a human donor in good health. CDR3s include the opening cysteine and the closing phenylalanine or tryptophan. Fields, in order: J gene, clone size, D gene, V gene, CDR3 DNA, CDR3 protein. The D gene is left open where the match is weak. Clone sizes are given selectively: once, few, many, or a class where the clone is expanded.

TRBJ1-5,-,-,TRBV15,TGTGCCACCAGCAGGGACTTCAGTGATCAGCCCCAGCATTTT,CATSRDFSDQPQHF
TRBJ1-1,-,TRBD1,TRBV7-2,TGTGCCAGCAGCCCCGTCGGACAGGGGAACACTGAAGCTTTCTTT,CASSPVGQGNTEAFF
TRBJ2-7,few,-,TRBV27,TGTGCCAGCAGTTTAAAACGGCGTAAGTACGAGCAGTACTTC,CASSLKRRKYEQYF
TRBJ1-2,-,-,TRBV11-1,TGTGCCAGCAGCCCTCCGGGCACCTCATATGGCTACACCTTC,CASSPPGTSYGYTF
TRBJ1-1,few,-,TRBV12-3/TRBV12-4,TGTGCCAGCAGTTTTACCCGGGGCGCCACTGAAGCTTTCTTT,CASSFTRGATEAFF
TRBJ2-1,-,TRBD1,TRBV10-3,TGTGCCATCCACTGGGACAGGGGTTCATCCTACAATGAGCAGTTCTTC,CAIHWDRGSSYNEQFF
TRBJ1-1,-,-,TRBV7-2,TGTGCCAGCAGCTCAGGTTCCAGTCGCAGGAGAATGAACACTGAAGCTTTCTTT,CASSSGSSRRRMNTEAFF
TRBJ2-2,-,TRBD1,TRBV7-2,TGTGCCAGCAGCTTAAGCACAGGGGGCACCGGGGAGCGGTTTTTT,CASSLSTGGTGERFF
TRBJ1-1,-,-,TRBV5-1,TGCGCCAGCAGCTCCCTTGAGCTTTTAAGGGGGGCTTTCTTT,CASSSLELLRGAFF
TRBJ2-6,-,TRBD1,TRBV7-9,TGTGCCAGCAGCCGCGGACAGGGGGTGACCTCTGGGGCCAACGTCCTGACTTTC,CASSRGQGVTSGANVLTF
TRBJ2-1,-,-,TRBV20-1,TGCAGTCACGTGAGAGGACCTAACTACAATGAGCAGTTCTTC,CSHVRGPNYNEQFF
TRBJ2-7,-,-,TRBV20-1,TGCAGTGCCTCAGGGACCGACGAGCAGTACTTC,CSASGTDEQYF
TRBJ1-2,few,-,TRBV10-3,TGTGCCATCAGTGGCGTAGATTACTATGGCTACACCTTC,CAISGVDYYGYTF
TRBJ1-4,many,-,TRBV12-3/TRBV12-4,TGTGCCAGCAGTTGGGCAACTAATGAAAAACTGTTTTTT,CASSWATNEKLFF
TRBJ1-1,-,-,TRBV19,TGTGCCAGTAGATTGGAGGGGAGTACTGAAGCTTTCTTT,CASRLEGSTEAFF